This is a list of T cell receptor beta chains from one sample in a study of cytomegalovirus exposure and HLA in healthy donors. Using immunoSEQ multiplex PCR, the repertoire was profiled, and TCRdb retains in-frame clones only, with some absent. The sample contains about 92,000 clones, about 84% of which appear only once. Sequenced: PBMCs. The receptors were sampled from a girl aged 2 to 9 in good health and CMV-seropositive. Both conserved end residues are part of each CDR3. Fields, in order: D gene, clone size, V gene, J gene, CDR3 DNA, CDR3 protein. D genes are given only for firm matches. Clone size is not always given. Where it is, it says once, few, many or a class for expanded clones.

D gene: TRBD2
clone size: -
V gene: TRBV23-1
J gene: TRBJ2-3
CDR3 DNA: TGCGCCAGCAGTCAATCGACTAGCGGGAGCACAGATACGCAGTATTTT
CDR3 protein: CASSQSTSGSTDTQYF

D gene: TRBD1
clone size: -
V gene: TRBV6-6
J gene: TRBJ1-5
CDR3 DNA: TGTGCCAGCAGTTACGAGGGACAGGGATACCATCAGCCCCAGCATTTT
CDR3 protein: CASSYEGQGYHQPQHF

D gene: TRBD1
clone size: once
V gene: TRBV28
J gene: TRBJ1-1
CDR3 DNA: TGTGCCAGCAGCACAGGACAGGCTAGGATAGCTTTGATTGGGGCTTTCTTT
CDR3 protein: CASSTGQARIALIGAFF

D gene: -
clone size: -
V gene: TRBV30
J gene: TRBJ2-4
CDR3 DNA: TGTGCCTGGAGTCCCGGGAGAGTGGGGTCCAAAAACATTCAGTACTTC
CDR3 protein: CAWSPGRVGSKNIQYF

D gene: TRBD1
clone size: once
V gene: TRBV6-1
J gene: TRBJ1-1
CDR3 DNA: TGTGCCAGCAGTGAATTAGGGACAGGGGTAGTGAACACTGAAGCTTTCTTT
CDR3 protein: CASSELGTGVVNTEAFF

D gene: -
clone size: few
V gene: TRBV7-8
J gene: TRBJ2-3
CDR3 DNA: TGTGCCAGCAGCTCATCACCACTCACCCCGTTAAGCACAGATACGCAGTATTTT
CDR3 protein: CASSSSPLTPLSTDTQYF

D gene: -
clone size: -
V gene: TRBV19
J gene: TRBJ1-1
CDR3 DNA: TGTGCCAGTAGTATAGACGTAAACACTGAAGCTTTCTTT
CDR3 protein: CASSIDVNTEAFF

D gene: -
clone size: -
V gene: TRBV5-1
J gene: TRBJ2-2
CDR3 DNA: TGCGCCAGTACAGGGATGAACACCGGGGAGCTGTTTTTT
CDR3 protein: CASTGMNTGELFF

D gene: TRBD1
clone size: -
V gene: TRBV5-6
J gene: TRBJ1-4
CDR3 DNA: TGTGCCAGCAGCTTGGCCGCCAGGGGGCGGGATGAAAAACTGTTTTTT
CDR3 protein: CASSLAARGRDEKLFF

D gene: -
clone size: once
V gene: TRBV13
J gene: TRBJ2-5
CDR3 DNA: TGTGCCAGCAGCTCCGGGGGAAAGGAGACCCAGTACTTC
CDR3 protein: CASSSGGKETQYF

D gene: -
clone size: -
V gene: TRBV27
J gene: TRBJ1-1
CDR3 DNA: TGTGCCAGCAGTTTAAAGGGGGTGAACACTGAAGCTTTCTTT
CDR3 protein: CASSLKGVNTEAFF

D gene: -
clone size: -
V gene: TRBV28
J gene: TRBJ2-7
CDR3 DNA: TGTGCCAGCAGAGTATGGAGCTCCTACGAGCAGTACTTC
CDR3 protein: CASRVWSSYEQYF

D gene: -
clone size: -
V gene: TRBV4-2
J gene: TRBJ1-5
CDR3 DNA: TGTGCCAGCAGCCACGCCGGGTGGGAGGCCGAGCATTTT
CDR3 protein: CASSHAGWEAEHF

D gene: -
clone size: once
V gene: TRBV9
J gene: TRBJ1-2
CDR3 DNA: TGTGCCAGCAGCCCTCCGGGGGGCGAGAACTATGGCTACACCTTC
CDR3 protein: CASSPPGGENYGYTF

D gene: -
clone size: -
V gene: TRBV7-2
J gene: TRBJ1-2
CDR3 DNA: TGTGCCAGCAGCTTAGATAGGGAGTACGGCTACACCTTC
CDR3 protein: CASSLDREYGYTF

D gene: TRBD2
clone size: -
V gene: TRBV5-4
J gene: TRBJ2-7
CDR3 DNA: TGTGCCAGCTCCCTTAGCGGGGGATCCTACGAGCAGTACTTC
CDR3 protein: CASSLSGGSYEQYF

D gene: TRBD1
clone size: -
V gene: TRBV28
J gene: TRBJ1-3
CDR3 DNA: TGTGCCAGCAGTTTGCGACAGGGAGCTGGAAACACCATATATTTT
CDR3 protein: CASSLRQGAGNTIYF

D gene: -
clone size: few
V gene: TRBV14
J gene: TRBJ2-3
CDR3 DNA: TGTGCCAGCAGCCGCGGACTCCCCACAGATACGCAGTATTTT
CDR3 protein: CASSRGLPTDTQYF

D gene: TRBD2
clone size: -
V gene: TRBV25-1
J gene: TRBJ2-3
CDR3 DNA: TGTGCCAGCAGTGAACGGACTAGCACCACAGATACGCAGTATTTT
CDR3 protein: CASSERTSTTDTQYF

D gene: -
clone size: few
V gene: TRBV5-1
J gene: TRBJ2-5
CDR3 DNA: TGCGCCAGCAGCTTTTTTCCGGGGGATCAAGAGACCCAGTACTTC
CDR3 protein: CASSFFPGDQETQYF

D gene: TRBD2
clone size: -
V gene: TRBV7-9
J gene: TRBJ2-5
CDR3 DNA: TGTGCCAGCAACCACCTCAGGGCGGGGGAAGAGACCCAGTACTTC
CDR3 protein: CASNHLRAGEETQYF

D gene: TRBD1
clone size: -
V gene: TRBV19
J gene: TRBJ1-5
CDR3 DNA: TGTGCCAGTACACAGGGGTCAAGCAATCAGCCCCAGCATTTT
CDR3 protein: CASTQGSSNQPQHF

D gene: -
clone size: -
V gene: TRBV27
J gene: TRBJ1-5
CDR3 DNA: TGTGCCAGCAGTTTGTCCGGGGTCAATCAGCCCCAGCATTTT
CDR3 protein: CASSLSGVNQPQHF

D gene: -
clone size: -
V gene: TRBV30
J gene: TRBJ2-2
CDR3 DNA: TGTGCCTACCACCCCCCGGGGATTATAGACACCGGGGAGCTGTTTTTT
CDR3 protein: CAYHPPGIIDTGELFF

D gene: -
clone size: -
V gene: TRBV4-1
J gene: TRBJ2-3
CDR3 DNA: TGCGCCAGCAGCCAAGGACCGTCCGGGGTTGGCACAGATACGCAGTATTTT
CDR3 protein: CASSQGPSGVGTDTQYF

D gene: -
clone size: -
V gene: TRBV6-1
J gene: TRBJ2-7
CDR3 DNA: TGTGCCAGCAGGGAGGAGGGGCGTTCCTACGAGCAGTACTTC
CDR3 protein: CASREEGRSYEQYF

D gene: -
clone size: -
V gene: TRBV2
J gene: TRBJ1-1
CDR3 DNA: TGTGCCAGCAGTGGAGGGTGGGCCACTGAAGCTTTCTTT
CDR3 protein: CASSGGWATEAFF

D gene: -
clone size: -
V gene: TRBV6-5
J gene: TRBJ2-1
CDR3 DNA: TGTGCCAGCAGTTACTCGTTCGCGGGACCTGAACGCGAGCAGTTCTTC
CDR3 protein: CASSYSFAGPEREQFF

D gene: -
clone size: -
V gene: TRBV5-3
J gene: TRBJ1-1
CDR3 DNA: TGTGCCAGAAGCTTGGCCCAGTATTTGAACACTGAAGCTTTCTTT
CDR3 protein: CARSLAQYLNTEAFF

D gene: TRBD2
clone size: -
V gene: TRBV11-2
J gene: TRBJ2-7
CDR3 DNA: TGTGCCAGCAGCTTAGAGGGACTAGCGGCATACGAGCAGTACTTC
CDR3 protein: CASSLEGLAAYEQYF

D gene: -
clone size: -
V gene: TRBV5-1
J gene: TRBJ2-3
CDR3 DNA: TGCGCCAGCAGGCTAGGAGCTGATGGAGCAGATACGCAGTATTTT
CDR3 protein: CASRLGADGADTQYF

D gene: TRBD1
clone size: -
V gene: TRBV11-2
J gene: TRBJ2-1
CDR3 DNA: TGTGCCAGCAGTGACAGGGACTACAATGAGCAGTTCTTC
CDR3 protein: CASSDRDYNEQFF

D gene: TRBD1
clone size: few
V gene: TRBV6-4
J gene: TRBJ2-3
CDR3 DNA: TGTGCCAGCAGTGACACAGGGGGCACAGATACGCAGTATTTT
CDR3 protein: CASSDTGGTDTQYF

D gene: -
clone size: -
V gene: TRBV7-6
J gene: TRBJ2-1
CDR3 DNA: TGTGCCAGCAGGGGCCCATGGGGAGGAGGGCACAATGAGCAGTTCTTC
CDR3 protein: CASRGPWGGGHNEQFF

D gene: -
clone size: -
V gene: TRBV28
J gene: TRBJ1-2
CDR3 DNA: TGTGCCAGCAGTTTTGGACAGACGTCCTATGGCTACACCTTC
CDR3 protein: CASSFGQTSYGYTF

D gene: -
clone size: -
V gene: TRBV7-8
J gene: TRBJ2-7
CDR3 DNA: TGTGCCAGCAGCTTTGCCCGGGATCCTTCCTACGAGCAGTACTTC
CDR3 protein: CASSFARDPSYEQYF

D gene: TRBD2
clone size: -
V gene: TRBV28
J gene: TRBJ2-7
CDR3 DNA: TGTGCCAGCAGCCGATTGAACAGGGGGACTAGCGGGTACGAGCAGTACTTC
CDR3 protein: CASSRLNRGTSGYEQYF

D gene: TRBD2
clone size: -
V gene: TRBV27
J gene: TRBJ2-1
CDR3 DNA: TGTGCCAGCAGTTTTACCTTGGTAGCGGGAGGCAATGAGCAGTTCTTC
CDR3 protein: CASSFTLVAGGNEQFF

D gene: -
clone size: -
V gene: TRBV5-4
J gene: TRBJ2-5
CDR3 DNA: TGTGCCAGCAGCTTGGAATCGGGTCTCCAAGAGACCCAGTACTTC
CDR3 protein: CASSLESGLQETQYF

D gene: TRBD2
clone size: -
V gene: TRBV11-1
J gene: TRBJ2-7
CDR3 DNA: TGTGCCAGCAGCTTAAGGAGGACTAGTTCGGCCGAGCAGTACTTC
CDR3 protein: CASSLRRTSSAEQYF

D gene: -
clone size: -
V gene: TRBV5-1
J gene: TRBJ1-1
CDR3 DNA: TGCGCCAGCACCCCAACGGGAGCTTTCTTT
CDR3 protein: CASTPTGAFF

D gene: -
clone size: -
V gene: TRBV29-1
J gene: TRBJ2-7
CDR3 DNA: TGCAGCGTTGACCCGACAGGGTGGAGGGACGAGCAGTACTTC
CDR3 protein: CSVDPTGWRDEQYF

D gene: TRBD1
clone size: -
V gene: TRBV7-9
J gene: TRBJ1-1
CDR3 DNA: TGTGCCAGCAGCGCCCAGGGGGCCGGGGCTGAAGCTTTCTTT
CDR3 protein: CASSAQGAGAEAFF

D gene: -
clone size: -
V gene: TRBV5-6
J gene: TRBJ2-2
CDR3 DNA: TGTGCCAGCAGCTTGGTGGGGAGGTACACCGGGGAGCTGTTTTTT
CDR3 protein: CASSLVGRYTGELFF

D gene: TRBD1
clone size: -
V gene: TRBV27
J gene: TRBJ1-1
CDR3 DNA: TGTGCCAGCCTACGGCCAGGGGGCACTGAAGCTTTCTTT
CDR3 protein: CASLRPGGTEAFF

D gene: TRBD2
clone size: few
V gene: TRBV28
J gene: TRBJ2-7
CDR3 DNA: TGTGCCAGCAGTTCCCCGGCTAGCGGGTTCTACGAGCAGTACTTC
CDR3 protein: CASSSPASGFYEQYF

D gene: -
clone size: -
V gene: TRBV18
J gene: TRBJ1-2
CDR3 DNA: TGTGCCAGCTCACCAGACACAGCTTATGGCTACACCTTC
CDR3 protein: CASSPDTAYGYTF

D gene: TRBD1
clone size: -
V gene: TRBV12-5
J gene: TRBJ1-3
CDR3 DNA: TGTGCTAGTCAGGCCGGGACAGGGCTATTCACTGGAAACACCATATATTTT
CDR3 protein: CASQAGTGLFTGNTIYF

D gene: -
clone size: -
V gene: TRBV30
J gene: TRBJ1-2
CDR3 DNA: TGTGCCTGGAGTGGGGGCAACTATGGCTACACCTTC
CDR3 protein: CAWSGGNYGYTF

D gene: TRBD2
clone size: -
V gene: TRBV28
J gene: TRBJ2-7
CDR3 DNA: TGTGCCAGCAGTTTAGGGGGGACTAGCGGGAGCTACGAGCAGTACTTC
CDR3 protein: CASSLGGTSGSYEQYF

D gene: TRBD1
clone size: -
V gene: TRBV5-8
J gene: TRBJ1-2
CDR3 DNA: TGTGCCAGCAGCTTGGGGACAGGGGTTTTCTATGGCTACACCTTC
CDR3 protein: CASSLGTGVFYGYTF

D gene: TRBD1
clone size: few
V gene: TRBV27
J gene: TRBJ2-7
CDR3 DNA: TGTGCCAGCAGTTACCGGGACAGGGGGTTGGACGAGCAGTACTTC
CDR3 protein: CASSYRDRGLDEQYF

D gene: TRBD2
clone size: once
V gene: TRBV7-8
J gene: TRBJ2-7
CDR3 DNA: TGTGCCAGCAGCCCGACTAGCGGGATCTACGAGCAGTACTTC
CDR3 protein: CASSPTSGIYEQYF

D gene: TRBD2
clone size: -
V gene: TRBV27
J gene: TRBJ2-7
CDR3 DNA: TGTGCCAGCAGTTTCGCTAGCGGGAGGGGGTACGAGCAGTACTTC
CDR3 protein: CASSFASGRGYEQYF

D gene: -
clone size: -
V gene: TRBV4-1
J gene: TRBJ1-1
CDR3 DNA: TGCGCCAGCAGCCGTTTACAGGGATTCGGGACTGAAGCTTTCTTT
CDR3 protein: CASSRLQGFGTEAFF

D gene: -
clone size: -
V gene: TRBV18
J gene: TRBJ1-1
CDR3 DNA: TGTGCCAGCTCACCATTTTTGAGGGAGGCACGTCAGGTGAACACTGAAGCTTTCTTT
CDR3 protein: CASSPFLREARQVNTEAFF

D gene: -
clone size: -
V gene: TRBV5-6
J gene: TRBJ2-7
CDR3 DNA: TGTGCCAGCAGCTTGGGTCCAGAAGAGCAGTACTTC
CDR3 protein: CASSLGPEEQYF

D gene: -
clone size: -
V gene: TRBV5-6
J gene: TRBJ2-3
CDR3 DNA: TGTGCCAGCAACCCGCTCGGTGGCGGGGCTTACACAGATACGCAGTATTTT
CDR3 protein: CASNPLGGGAYTDTQYF

D gene: TRBD1
clone size: once
V gene: TRBV28
J gene: TRBJ1-2
CDR3 DNA: TGTGCCAGCAGTCCCACGCCGGGACGACAGGGGTATGGCTACACCTTC
CDR3 protein: CASSPTPGRQGYGYTF

D gene: -
clone size: -
V gene: TRBV29-1
J gene: TRBJ1-2
CDR3 DNA: TGCAGCGCCAGCAGCCAGGTGGATGATGGCTACACCTTC
CDR3 protein: CSASSQVDDGYTF